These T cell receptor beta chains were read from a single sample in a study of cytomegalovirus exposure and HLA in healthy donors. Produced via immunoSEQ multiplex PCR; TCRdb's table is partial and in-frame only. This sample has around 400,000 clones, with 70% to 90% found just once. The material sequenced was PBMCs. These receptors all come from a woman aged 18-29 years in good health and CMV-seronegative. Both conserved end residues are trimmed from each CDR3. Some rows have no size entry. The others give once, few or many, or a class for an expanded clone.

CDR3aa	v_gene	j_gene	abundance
ASSWVAGGLDTQY	TRBV6-5	TRBJ2-3	.
ASSQADAGGNYEQY	TRBV4-2	TRBJ2-7	.
ASSLHPQGRNGYT	TRBV5-6	TRBJ1-2	.
ASSPMGGPNTGELF	TRBV5-6	TRBJ2-2	.
ASNPRQGRNTEAF	TRBV7-9	TRBJ1-1	.
ASTDRGDQPQH	TRBV6-1	TRBJ1-5	.
ASSPPQATEAF	TRBV4-1	TRBJ1-1	.
ATQQKDRGSGNTIY	TRBV7-9	TRBJ1-3	.
ASSVSGQGVGNTIY	TRBV9	TRBJ1-3	.
ASSSSAGQGTYEQY	TRBV13	TRBJ2-7	.
ASTTGTSGNNEQF	TRBV27	TRBJ2-1	.
ASSVASGRAGNEQF	TRBV9	TRBJ2-1	.
ASSLSDTDTQY	TRBV6-4	TRBJ2-3	once
ASLTSLRTSGNSPLH	TRBV28	TRBJ1-6	.
ASSHYLDYNEQF	TRBV5-8	TRBJ2-1	few
ASSEVRVEAF	TRBV2	TRBJ1-1	few
ASSFNWGLDGYT	TRBV28	TRBJ1-2	.
ASSYMRGQGGEQY	TRBV6-6	TRBJ2-7	.
ASSSGSLGEQY	TRBV7-6	TRBJ2-7	.
SVRRTGSDTGELF	TRBV29-1	TRBJ2-2	few
ASRLTGGYEQY	TRBV28	TRBJ2-7	.
ASSQEGGHTEAF	TRBV4-2	TRBJ1-1	.
ASSLGGRVNTEAF	TRBV7-2	TRBJ1-1	.
ASSYFGGGTEAF	TRBV6-5	TRBJ1-1	.
ASSFPPGSGRYNEQF	TRBV28	TRBJ2-1	.
ASSLYKGAPSGANVLT	TRBV28	TRBJ2-6	.
ASSKTGGGNQPQH	TRBV28	TRBJ1-5	.
ASSMGPSLYEQY	TRBV19	TRBJ2-7	.
ASGGQGANGYEQF	TRBV18	TRBJ2-1	.
ASSLRRGRGGPTDTQY	TRBV5-1	TRBJ2-3	.
ASSYSLPTVTEAF	TRBV6-5	TRBJ1-1	few
AWSGLVQGAPQPQH	TRBV30	TRBJ1-5	.
ATSRGLVTENYGYT	TRBV15	TRBJ1-2	.
ASSLAGLGDTQY	TRBV5-1	TRBJ2-3	.
ASSDQGASDTEAF	TRBV5-1	TRBJ1-1	.
ASSPGGYTGELF	TRBV27	TRBJ2-2	once
ASSFRDRGRTNEKLF	TRBV7-8	TRBJ1-4	.